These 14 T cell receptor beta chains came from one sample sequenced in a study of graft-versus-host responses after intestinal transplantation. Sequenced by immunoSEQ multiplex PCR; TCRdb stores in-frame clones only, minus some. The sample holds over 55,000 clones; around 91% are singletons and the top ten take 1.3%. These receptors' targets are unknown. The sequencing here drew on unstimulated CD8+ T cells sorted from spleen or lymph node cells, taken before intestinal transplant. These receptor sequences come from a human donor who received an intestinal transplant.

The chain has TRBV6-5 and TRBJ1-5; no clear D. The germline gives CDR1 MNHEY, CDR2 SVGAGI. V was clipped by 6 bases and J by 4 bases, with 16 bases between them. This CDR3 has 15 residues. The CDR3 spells CASSMYRGKNQPQHF. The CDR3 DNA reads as TGTGCCAGCAGCATGTATCGAGGAAAGAATCAGCCCCAGCATTTT.

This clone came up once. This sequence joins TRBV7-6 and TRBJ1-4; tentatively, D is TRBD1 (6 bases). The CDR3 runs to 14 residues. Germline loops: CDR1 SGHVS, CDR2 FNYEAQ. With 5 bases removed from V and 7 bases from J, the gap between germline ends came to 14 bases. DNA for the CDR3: TGTGCCAGCAGCCTGGGACACGAAAGTGAAAAACTGTTTTTT. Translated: CASSLGHESEKLFF.

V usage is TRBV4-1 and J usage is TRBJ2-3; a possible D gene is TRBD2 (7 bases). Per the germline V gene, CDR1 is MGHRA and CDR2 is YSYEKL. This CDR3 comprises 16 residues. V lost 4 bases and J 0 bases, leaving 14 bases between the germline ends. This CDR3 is CASSPDRGGSTDTQYF. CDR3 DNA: TGCGCCAGCAGCCCAGATAGGGGGGGTAGCACAGATACGCAGTATTTT.

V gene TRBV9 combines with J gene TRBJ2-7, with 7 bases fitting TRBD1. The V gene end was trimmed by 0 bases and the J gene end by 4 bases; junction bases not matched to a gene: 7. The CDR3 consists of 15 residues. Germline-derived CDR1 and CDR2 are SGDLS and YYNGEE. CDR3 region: CASSVATGQWYEQYF. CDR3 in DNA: TGTGCCAGCAGCGTAGCTACGGGACAGTGGTACGAGCAGTACTTC. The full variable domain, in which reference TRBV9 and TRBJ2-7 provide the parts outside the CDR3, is DSGVTQTPKHLITATGQRVTLRCSPRSGDLSVYWYQQSLDQGLQFLIQYYNGEERAKGNILERFSAQQFPDLHSELNLSSLELGDSALYFCASSVATGQWYEQYFGPGTRLTVT.

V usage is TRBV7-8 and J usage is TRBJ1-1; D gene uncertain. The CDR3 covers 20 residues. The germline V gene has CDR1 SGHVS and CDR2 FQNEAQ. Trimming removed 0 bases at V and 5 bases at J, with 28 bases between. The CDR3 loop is CASSLAFFEVPSGLRTEAFF. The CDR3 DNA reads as TGTGCCAGCAGCTTAGCGTTTTTTGAAGTCCCGTCGGGGTTACGGACTGAAGCTTTCTTT.

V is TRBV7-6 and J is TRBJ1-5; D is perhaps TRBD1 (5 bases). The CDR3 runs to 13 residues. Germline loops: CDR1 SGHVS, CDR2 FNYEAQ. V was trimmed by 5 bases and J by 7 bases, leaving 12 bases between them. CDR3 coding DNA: TGTGCCAGCAGCCCGGGGGGGACCCAGCCCCAGCATTTT. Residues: CASSPGGTQPQHF.

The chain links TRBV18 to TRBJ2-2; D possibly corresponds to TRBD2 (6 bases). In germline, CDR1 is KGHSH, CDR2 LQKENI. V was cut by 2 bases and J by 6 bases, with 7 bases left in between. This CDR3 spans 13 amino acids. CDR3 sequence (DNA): TGTGCCAGCTCACCAGCGGGGTCCGGGGAGCTGTTTTTT. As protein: CASSPAGSGELFF.

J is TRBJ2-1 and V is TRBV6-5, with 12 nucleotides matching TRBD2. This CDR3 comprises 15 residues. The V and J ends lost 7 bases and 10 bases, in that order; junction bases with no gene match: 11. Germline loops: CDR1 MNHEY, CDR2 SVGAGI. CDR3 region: CASTPASGGAWEQFF. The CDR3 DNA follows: TGTGCCAGCACCCCAGCTAGCGGGGGGGCCTGGGAGCAGTTCTTC.

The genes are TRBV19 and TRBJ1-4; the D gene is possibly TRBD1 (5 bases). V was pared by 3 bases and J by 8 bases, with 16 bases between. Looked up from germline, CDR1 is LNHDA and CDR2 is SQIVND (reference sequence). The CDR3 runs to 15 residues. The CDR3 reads CASSIWGGFGEKLFF. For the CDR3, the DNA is TGTGCCAGTAGTATCTGGGGGGGGTTTGGAGAAAAACTGTTTTTT. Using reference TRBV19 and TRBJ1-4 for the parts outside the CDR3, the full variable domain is DGGITQSPKYLFRKEGQNVTLSCEQNLNHDAMYWYRQDPGQGLRLIYYSQIVNDFQKGDIAEGYSVSREKKESFPLTVTSAQKNPTAFYLCASSIWGGFGEKLFFGSGTQLSVL.

The CDR3, as DNA: TGTGCCAGCGCGGGAAACACCATATATTTT. Protein sequence: CASAGNTIYF. The chain couples TRBV9 to TRBJ1-3; D is unclear. The CDR3 consists of 10 residues. Germline V gene data show CDR1 as SGDLS and CDR2 as YYNGEE. Trimming removed 7 bases at V and 4 bases at J, with 3 bases between.

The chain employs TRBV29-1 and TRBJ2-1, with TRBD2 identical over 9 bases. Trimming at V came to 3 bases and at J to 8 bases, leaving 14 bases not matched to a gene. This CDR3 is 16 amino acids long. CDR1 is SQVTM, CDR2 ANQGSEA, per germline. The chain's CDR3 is CSVEGGGADGIHEQFF. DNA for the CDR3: TGCAGCGTTGAGGGCGGGGGGGCCGATGGGATCCATGAGCAGTTCTTC.

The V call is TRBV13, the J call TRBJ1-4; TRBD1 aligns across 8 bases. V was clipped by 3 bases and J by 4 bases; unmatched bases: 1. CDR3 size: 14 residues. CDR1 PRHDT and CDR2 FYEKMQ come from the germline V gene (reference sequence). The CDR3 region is CASSFDRGNEKLFF. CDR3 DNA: TGTGCCAGCAGCTTTGACAGGGGTAATGAAAAACTGTTTTTT.

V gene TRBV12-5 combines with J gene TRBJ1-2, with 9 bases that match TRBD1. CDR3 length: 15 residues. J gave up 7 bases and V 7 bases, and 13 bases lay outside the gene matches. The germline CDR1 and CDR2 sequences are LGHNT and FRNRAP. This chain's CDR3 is CASAPAGTGYFGYTF. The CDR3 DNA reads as TGTGCTAGTGCCCCGGCCGGGACAGGGTATTTTGGCTACACCTTC.

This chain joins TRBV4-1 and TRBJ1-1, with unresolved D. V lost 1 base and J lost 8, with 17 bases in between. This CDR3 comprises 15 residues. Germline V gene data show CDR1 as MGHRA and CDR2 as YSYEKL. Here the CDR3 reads CASSQVVAGSTEAFF. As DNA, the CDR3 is TGCGCCAGCAGCCAAGTCGTAGCGGGTTCCACCGAAGCTTTCTTT.